This T cell receptor (beta chain) stems from a study of neurological immune-mediated disorders. Study-wide results and caveats: A possible signature was seen in one related-CDR3 cluster, into which phylogenetic grouping placed the repertoires of 18 of 34 multiple sclerosis patients. Multiple sclerosis patients had less TCR clonal expansion than even healthy controls, unlike HTLV-1-associated myelopathy.

This clonotype showed up many times. The antigen remains unidentified. TCRdb re-analysed the 5' RACE reads in MiXCR, keeping a single row per CDR3 protein. The sample includes 130,000 or so distinct CDR3 sequences, roughly 3.2% of them seen just once. The sample taken for sequencing was PBMCs. The TCR was taken from a woman between 25 and 40 years old with multiple sclerosis.

The CDR3 is CSAPNRRTSSYNEQFF. CDR3 DNA: TGCAGTGCTCCTAATCGTCGAACTAGCAGTTACAATGAGCAGTTCTTC. The chain carries TRBV20-1 and TRBJ2-1; D might be TRBD2 (6 bases). Germline V gives CDR1 DFQATT, CDR2 SNEGSKA (reference sequence). The length of the CDR3 is 16 residues. V was cut by 5 bases and J by 4 bases, with 21 bases left in between.